The next 32 T cell receptor beta chains were all read from a single sample in a study of blood T cell dynamics during melanoma immunotherapy. Described time point: pre-treatment baseline. Profiling relied on immunoSEQ multiplex PCR, and the TCRdb table lists in-frame clones only, not all of them. The sample has more than 10,000 clones; roughly 84% are singletons. The input for sequencing was blood, taken from a patient treated with checkpoint blockade. All receptors derive from a human donor with melanoma.

The CDR3 nucleotides are TGTGCCAGCAGCATTTTACAGGGGGCAGTCTACGAGCAGTACTTC. Its translation: CASSILQGAVYEQYF. The chain links TRBV5-6 to TRBJ2-5, with 9 bases identical to TRBD1. With the DNA end fitting TRBJ2-7 better, the J assignment may be wrong. Germline values: CDR1 SGHDT, CDR2 YYEEEE. The CDR3 has 15 amino acids.

The chain recombines TRBV28 with TRBJ1-2; possible D gene TRBD1, 5 bases. Looked up from germline, CDR1 is MDHEN and CDR2 is SYDVKM. V lost 3 bases and J lost 5, with 13 bases in between. The CDR3 consists of 14 residues. DNA of the CDR3: TGTGCCAGCAGTTTCATTGGGGGAGGATATGGCTACACCTTC. Its protein is CASSFIGGGYGYTF.

V and J are TRBV7-8 and TRBJ2-7, with unresolved D. The CDR3 length is 14 residues. CDR1 and CDR2 (germline): SGHVS, FQNEAQ. Trimming stripped 3 bases from V and 1 base from J, with 10 bases between. This CDR3 is CASSLITVSYEQYF. CDR3 bases: TGTGCCAGCAGCTTGATAACGGTTTCCTACGAGCAGTACTTC.

The sample holds a few counts of this clone. The chain recombines TRBV30 with TRBJ1-3; D call uncertain. Per germline, CDR1 GTSNPN and CDR2 SVGIG (reference sequence). V lost 0 bases and J lost 2, with 8 bases in between. The CDR3 runs to 14 residues. The DNA of the CDR3 is TGTGCCTGGAGTGTACGAGGAGCTGGAAACACCATATATTTT. It encodes CAWSVRGAGNTIYF.

The rearrangement uses TRBV10-1 and TRBJ1-2; no reliable D call. The ends were cut back, 4 bases at V and 4 bases at J, with 13 bases in the middle. CDR1 is WNHNN and CDR2 is SYGVQD in the germline V gene (reference sequence). The CDR3 covers 14 residues. CDR3 amino acids: CASSGSRKTYGYTF. CDR3 coding DNA: TGCGCCAGCAGTGGATCGCGAAAGACCTATGGCTACACCTTC.

The V and J genes are TRBV11-2 and TRBJ2-1; D is ambiguous. V lost 5 bases and J lost 1, with 12 bases in between. CDR3 length: 15 residues. Looked up from germline, CDR1 is SGHAT and CDR2 is FQNNGV. CDR3 DNA sequence: TGTGCCAGCAGCACCGCACCCGGGTCCTACAATGAGCAGTTCTTC. Its protein product is CASSTAPGSYNEQFF.

This rearrangement joins TRBV9 to TRBJ1-2; tentatively, D is TRBD1 (5 bases). Per the germline V gene, CDR1 is SGDLS and CDR2 is YYNGEE. The CDR3 contains 16 residues. The V end was cut by 4 bases, the J end by 4 bases, with 20 bases between. DNA for the CDR3: TGTGCCAGCAGCCCAAGACCCGGGGCTCAGGGCTATGGCTACACCTTC. It yields the protein CASSPRPGAQGYGYTF.

This sequence joins TRBV6-1 and TRBJ2-5; D is perhaps TRBD2 (5 bases). Between the trimmed V and J ends, which lost 7 bases and 5 bases, there was a span of 17 bases. This CDR3 is built from 14 residues. CDR1 is MNHNS and CDR2 is SASEGT in the germline V gene. As DNA, the CDR3 is TGTGCCAGCACCCCACCGGGGAGACGGGAGACCCAGTACTTC. It translates to CASTPPGRRETQYF.

The chain employs TRBV25-1 and TRBJ2-5; D is ambiguous. Trimming removed 4 bases from V and 1 base from J, with 7 bases in between. Germline V CDR1 and CDR2: MGHDK, SYGVNS. This CDR3 is 13 amino acids long. CDR3 nucleotides: TGTGCCAGCAGTGGAGACGGCCAAGAGACCCAGTACTTC. This codes for CASSGDGQETQYF.

V usage is TRBV9 and J usage is TRBJ1-2; D uncertain. Trimming removed 0 bases at V and 0 bases at J, with 6 bases between. Germline V gives CDR1 SGDLS, CDR2 YYNGEE. The CDR3 is 14 amino acids. CDR3 protein: CASSVESANYGYTF. Written as DNA, the CDR3 is TGTGCCAGCAGCGTAGAGTCAGCTAACTATGGCTACACCTTC. Full variable domain (missing parts from reference TRBV9 and TRBJ1-2): DSGVTQTPKHLITATGQRVTLRCSPRSGDLSVYWYQQSLDQGLQFLIQYYNGEERAKGNILERFSAQQFPDLHSELNLSSLELGDSALYFCASSVESANYGYTFGSGTRLTVV.

The chain has TRBV7-6 and TRBJ1-5; no definite D call. The CDR3 totals 14 residues. Germline assignment: CDR1 SGHVS and CDR2 FNYEAQ. Trimming left V 0 bases short and J 2 bases short, with 5 bases between. The CDR3 sequence is CASSLAGGNQPQHF. Here the CDR3 DNA reads TGTGCCAGCAGCTTAGCCGGGGGCAATCAGCCCCAGCATTTT.

On this clone itself: One end of the junction fails to match germline, which may point to a read error. The chain couples TRBV7-2 to TRBJ2-2; D may be TRBD1 (7 bases). Germline V lookup: CDR1 SGHTA, CDR2 FQGNSA. The CDR3 has 18 amino acids. CDR3: CASSLPEEGTANTGELFF. CDR3 sequence (DNA): TGTGCCAGCAGCTTACCTGAGGAGGGGACAGCGAATACCGGGGAGCTGTTTTTT.

V is TRBV6-5 and J is TRBJ2-7; no clear D gene. The germline V gene encodes CDR1 MNHEY and CDR2 SVGAGI. V lost 0 bases to trimming and J lost 6 bases, with 6 bases between them. This CDR3 is 12 amino acids long. For the CDR3, the DNA is TGTGCCAGCAGTTACTCGACGGGCGAGCAGTACTTC. This encodes CASSYSTGEQYF.

This chain joins TRBV5-4 and TRBJ2-1; 10 nucleotides match TRBD2. This CDR3 is built from 16 residues. V dropped 3 bases and J dropped 2; count of bases not matched to a gene: 5. Germline V gene data show CDR1 as SGHNT and CDR2 as YYREEE (reference sequence). CDR3 in DNA: TGTGCCAGCAGCTCAAGCGGGGGGGCCCCCTACAATGAGCAGTTCTTC. This gives the protein CASSSSGGAPYNEQFF.

This clone was seen a few times. The genes are TRBV9 and TRBJ1-3, with 8 bases that match TRBD1. Trimming removed 0 bases from V and 3 bases from J; junction bases left unmatched: 5. Germline V gene lookup returns CDR1 SGDLS and CDR2 YYNGEE. CDR3 length: 16 amino acids. The CDR3 bases are TGTGCCAGCAGCGTAGGAGAACAGGGGGTTGGAAACACCATATATTTT. Translation gives CASSVGEQGVGNTIYF.

The chain combines TRBV21-1 with TRBJ1-2; the table names TRBD1, a call not compared with the DNA. TRBV21-1 corresponds to a pseudogene. The CDR3 contains 16 residues. This CDR3 is CASSRDPGQGAGGYTF. CDR3 nucleotides: TGTGCCAGCAGCAGAGACCCGGGACAGGGGGCGGGTGGCTACACCTTC.

V is TRBV7-2 and J is TRBJ2-7; TRBD2 matches at 8 bases. This CDR3 spans 15 amino acids. Germline trimming cut 2 bases from V and 1 base from J; bases unmatched to any gene: 4. From germline, CDR1 is SGHTA and CDR2 FQGNSA. The CDR3 DNA is TGTGCCAGCAGCTTACGGTCTAGCGGGTCCTACGAGCAGTACTTC. It translates to CASSLRSSGSYEQYF.

V usage is TRBV18 and J usage is TRBJ1-1; D unresolved. V lost 3 bases to trimming and J lost 5 bases, with 7 bases between them. CDR3 size: 12 residues. Per the germline V gene, CDR1 is KGHSH and CDR2 is LQKENI. The CDR3 nucleotides are TGTGCCAGCTCACCGCGAGAGACTGAAGCTTTCTTT. It is translated as CASSPRETEAFF.

The V gene is TRBV6-1, the J gene TRBJ2-7, with unresolved D. In germline, CDR1 is MNHNS, CDR2 SASEGT. The CDR3 loop spans 13 amino acids. Trimming took off 6 bases at V and 3 bases at J, with 12 bases between the two ends. CDR3 in DNA: TGTGCCAGCAGCCAAACTCGGCTCTACGAGCAGTACTTC. Protein: CASSQTRLYEQYF.

This chain joins TRBV7-2 and TRBJ1-6; D is unclear. The CDR3 sequence is 14 residues long. CDR1 and CDR2 from the germline V gene are SGHTA and FQGNSA. The V and J ends lost 2 bases and 7 bases respectively, with 9 bases between them. CDR3 in amino acids: CASSLNGENSPLHF. CDR3 nucleotides: TGTGCCAGCAGCTTAAATGGTGAAAATTCACCCCTCCACTTT.

The genes are TRBV7-2 and TRBJ2-7; weak D call: TRBD2 (6 bases). The CDR3 runs to 15 residues. Trimming took off 3 bases at V and 3 bases at J, with 15 bases between the two ends. From germline, CDR1 is SGHTA and CDR2 FQGNSA. CDR3 sequence: CASSLRSGVGYEQYF. The CDR3, as DNA: TGTGCCAGCAGCTTGCGGTCGGGAGTGGGCTACGAGCAGTACTTC. The whole variable domain, filled in from reference TRBV7-2 and TRBJ2-7, reads GAGVSQSPSNKVTEKGKDVELRCDPISGHTALYWYRQSLGQGLEFLIYFQGNSAPDKSGLPSDRFSAERTGGSVSTLTIQRTQQEDSAVYLCASSLRSGVGYEQYFGPGTRLTVT.

This chain joins TRBV5-1 and TRBJ2-7; 11 bases match TRBD1. Germline-derived CDR1 and CDR2 are SGHRS and YFSETQ. The CDR3 is 13 residues long. The junction had 6 bases not matched to a gene; V was cut back by 6 bases and J by 7 bases. The CDR3 spells CASNSGQGVEQYF. The CDR3 nucleotides read TGCGCCAGCAATTCGGGACAGGGGGTAGAGCAGTACTTC. The whole variable domain, filled in from reference TRBV5-1 and TRBJ2-7, reads KAGVTQTPRYLIKTRGQQVTLSCSPISGHRSVSWYQQTPGQGLQFLFEYFSETQRNKGNFPGRFSGRQFSNSRSEMNVSTLELGDSALYLCASNSGQGVEQYFGPGTRLTVT.

The V gene is TRBV5-5, the J gene TRBJ1-5, with 8 bases identical to TRBD1. V shed 4 bases and J 7 bases; nucleotides not matched to a gene: 10. The CDR3 has 15 residues. CDR1 SGHKS and CDR2 YYEKEE come from the germline V gene (reference sequence). The CDR3 nucleotides read TGTGCCAGCAGCCCTAGGACAGGGACGTACCAGCCCCAGCATTTT. This translates into CASSPRTGTYQPQHF. The full variable domain, with the rest looked up from reference TRBV5-5 and TRBJ1-5, is DAGVTQSPTHLIKTRGQQVTLRCSPISGHKSVSWYQQVLGQGPQFIFQYYEKEERGRGNFPDRFSARQFPNYSSELNVNALLLGDSALYLCASSPRTGTYQPQHFGDGTRLSIL.

This chain links TRBV2 with TRBJ2-4; D may be TRBD1 or TRBD2 (5 bases each). The CDR3 has 15 residues. Trimming shortened V by 7 bases and J by 3 bases, and 16 bases separated the two germline ends. Germline CDR1 is SNHLY and CDR2 is FYNNEI. The CDR3 sequence: CASILRGLIKNIQYF. In nucleotides, the CDR3 is TGTGCCAGCATTCTTCGGGGCTTGATCAAAAACATTCAGTACTTC. Based on the CDR3 plus reference TRBV2 and TRBJ2-4, the full variable domain is EPEVTQTPSHQVTQMGQEVILRCVPISNHLYFYWYRQILGQKVEFLVSFYNNEISEKSEIFDDQFSVERPDGSNFTLKIRSTKLEDSAMYFCASILRGLIKNIQYFGAGTRLSVL.

The rearrangement joins TRBV29-1 to TRBJ1-1; the D gene is possibly TRBD1 (5 bases). Germline lookup yields CDR1 SQVTM and CDR2 ANQGSEA. The V and J ends lost 7 bases and 0 bases respectively, with 12 bases between them. This CDR3 contains 13 residues. CDR3: CSAGTGLNTEAFF. Here the CDR3 DNA reads TGCAGCGCCGGGACGGGATTGAACACTGAAGCTTTCTTT.

The chain employs TRBV28 and TRBJ2-7; 9 nucleotides line up with TRBD2. Germline V gene sequence: CDR1 MDHEN, CDR2 SYDVKM. This CDR3 spans 16 amino acids. Trimming took 3 bases from V and 0 from J; bases not matched to a gene: 6. CDR3 coding DNA: TGTGCCAGCAGTTTCTCTCTAGCGGGGCTCTCCTACGAGCAGTACTTC. This sequence encodes CASSFSLAGLSYEQYF.

This rearrangement joins TRBV9 to TRBJ2-2; 11 nucleotides align to TRBD2. Losses at the gene ends were 4 bases for V and 5 bases for J; bases not matched to a gene: 10. The CDR3 is made up of 17 amino acids. Per the germline V gene, CDR1 is SGDLS and CDR2 is YYNGEE. CDR3 in DNA: TGTGCCAGCAGCCCACTATTTAGCGGGAGGGAAACCGGGGAGCTGTTTTTT. Residues: CASSPLFSGRETGELFF. Filled out from reference TRBV9 and TRBJ2-2, the complete variable domain reads DSGVTQTPKHLITATGQRVTLRCSPRSGDLSVYWYQQSLDQGLQFLIQYYNGEERAKGNILERFSAQQFPDLHSELNLSSLELGDSALYFCASSPLFSGRETGELFFGEGSRLTVL.

This rearrangement joins TRBV6-1 to TRBJ1-4; D not certain. Germline CDR1 and CDR2: MNHNS and SASEGT. CDR3 length: 13 amino acids. V lost 9 bases and J lost 7, with 15 bases in between. This CDR3 reads CASNRAIGEKLFF. DNA for the CDR3: TGTGCCAGTAACCGGGCAATCGGTGAAAAACTGTTTTTT.

The V gene is TRBV25-1, the J gene TRBJ2-2, with 8 nucleotides matching TRBD1. V trimming: 6 bases; J trimming: 6 bases; junction bases outside the gene matches: 3. The germline gives CDR1 MGHDK, CDR2 SYGVNS. This CDR3 has 13 amino acids. The CDR3 region is CASRPDRAGELFF. CDR3 sequence (DNA): TGTGCCAGCAGACCGGACAGGGCCGGGGAGCTGTTTTTT.

The rearrangement links TRBV30 to TRBJ2-7; the match to TRBD2 covers 11 bases. The J segment lost 0 bases and the V segment lost 5 bases, leaving 12 bases of the junction unmatched. CDR3 length equals 17 residues. Per the germline V gene, CDR1 is GTSNPN and CDR2 is SVGIG (reference sequence). The CDR3 DNA reads TGTGCCTGGGACCGACAGAGGACTAGCGGGTACTCCTACGAGCAGTACTTC. It yields the protein CAWDRQRTSGYSYEQYF.

As to this clone: Other DNA sequences within the sample encode an identical CDR3. This sequence joins TRBV18 and TRBJ1-2; TRBD1 matches at 8 bases. Trimming at V came to 3 bases and at J to 4 bases, leaving 1 base not matched to a gene. Germline CDR1 is KGHSH and CDR2 is LQKENI. CDR3 length equals 13 residues. The CDR3 coding sequence is TGTGCCAGCTCACCCGACAGGGGCTATGGCTACACCTTC. It codes for CASSPDRGYGYTF.

The J gene is TRBJ2-1, the V gene TRBV5-1; D unresolved. In germline, CDR1 is SGHRS, CDR2 YFSETQ. This CDR3 spans 11 amino acids. Trimming cost V 2 bases and J 8 bases, with 5 bases left between them. This chain's CDR3 is CASSFRDEQFF. The CDR3 region has the DNA TGCGCCAGCAGCTTCAGAGATGAGCAGTTCTTC.